The 14 T cell receptor beta chains given below trace back to one sample, sequenced in a study of T-cell reconstitution after alpha-beta-depleted transplantation in children. Unique molecular identifiers tagged the TCRbeta library. From the PCR reads, TCRdb called clonotypes with MiXCR, one entry per CDR3 protein. The table shows some 200,000 distinct CDR3 sequences, with under 9.5% occurring only once. Source: PBMCs from the stem cell graft donor, taken from the stem cell graft. The receptors originated from a human donor who donated a stem cell graft to a child with acute lymphoblastic leukemia.

This clonotype has at least ten counts. The J gene is TRBJ2-2, the V gene TRBV5-6, with D perhaps matching TRBD1 or TRBD2 (6 bases each). Trimming took 3 bases from V and 2 from J, leaving 26 bases between them. The CDR3 consists of 20 residues. Per germline, CDR1 SGHDT and CDR2 YYEEEE. The DNA of the CDR3 is TGTGCCAGCAGCTCCGTTTCGGGGGCCCGGAAGTGGAGTAACACCGGGGAGCTGTTTTTT. It translates to CASSSVSGARKWSNTGELFF.

There are many counts of this clonotype. The chain uses TRBV29-1 and TRBJ1-5; D ambiguous. The CDR3 has 13 amino acids. The V gene's germline CDR1 is SQVTM and CDR2 ANQGSEA. V was cut by 5 bases and J by 5 bases, with 13 bases left in between. This chain's CDR3 is CSVRGAEYQPQHF. As DNA, the CDR3 is TGCAGCGTTCGTGGTGCGGAATATCAGCCCCAGCATTTT.

The chain employs TRBV18 and TRBJ1-2, with 8 bases identical to TRBD1. CDR1 is KGHSH and CDR2 is LQKENI in the germline V gene. With 5 bases clipped from V and 3 bases from J, the junction kept 2 bases outside the gene matches. The length of the CDR3 is 13 residues. CDR3 in amino acids: CASSSDRDYGYTF. CDR3 DNA sequence: TGTGCCAGCTCATCGGACAGGGACTATGGCTACACCTTC.

This clonotype was seen only a few times. The chain has TRBV5-4 and TRBJ2-2; TRBD1 matches at 8 bases. The trim removed 0 bases at V and 2 bases at J, leaving 6 bases unmatched. Germline values: CDR1 SGHNT, CDR2 YYREEE (reference sequence). This CDR3 contains 17 residues. The CDR3, as DNA: TGTGCCAGCAGCTTGGCCTCCAGGGGGCCTAACACCGGGGAGCTGTTTTTT. The encoded protein is CASSLASRGPNTGELFF.

This clonotype was picked up many times. V is TRBV5-1 and J is TRBJ2-2; D ambiguous. Trimming took off 0 bases at V and 5 bases at J, with 14 bases between the two ends. CDR1 and CDR2 (germline): SGHRS, YFSETQ. The CDR3 loop spans 16 amino acids. CDR3 coding DNA: TGCGCCAGCAGCTTGGGTGGAGACGCGAGGACCGGGGAGCTGTTTTTT. Protein: CASSLGGDARTGELFF.

This clonotype was found many times. J is TRBJ1-1 and V is TRBV10-3, with a possible D match to TRBD1 (5 bases). The CDR3 is 13 residues long. Germline V gives CDR1 ENHRY, CDR2 SYGVKD. Trimming cost V 6 bases and J 5 bases, with 13 bases left between them. Here the CDR3 reads CAIRAGSETEAFF. Here the CDR3 DNA reads TGTGCCATCAGGGCAGGGTCGGAGACTGAAGCTTTCTTT.

This sequence joins TRBV18 and TRBJ1-1; D is unresolved. Germline CDR1 and CDR2: KGHSH and LQKENI. CDR3 length equals 17 residues. Trimming removed 0 bases at V and 0 bases at J, with 14 bases between. This CDR3 reads CASSPPVVGNMNTEAFF. In DNA, the CDR3 is TGTGCCAGCTCACCACCGGTGGTAGGGAACATGAACACTGAAGCTTTCTTT. The full variable domain, with the rest looked up from reference TRBV18 and TRBJ1-1, is NAGVMQNPRHLVRRRGQEARLRCSPMKGHSHVYWYRQLPEEGLKFMVYLQKENIIDESGMPKERFSAEFPKEGPSILRIQQVVRGDSAAYFCASSPPVVGNMNTEAFFGQGTRLTVV.

This clonotype was detected ten times or more. V gene TRBV5-1 combines with J gene TRBJ2-6, with a weak D call TRBD1 (6 bases). V dropped 0 bases and J dropped 4 bases, with 20 bases sitting between them. Germline values: CDR1 SGHRS, CDR2 YFSETQ. This CDR3 is built from 19 residues. The CDR3 region is CASSLGRDTGSPGANVLTF. The CDR3, as DNA: TGCGCCAGCAGCTTGGGCCGGGACACGGGAAGTCCGGGGGCCAACGTCCTGACTTTC.

This chain links TRBV12-3 or TRBV12-4 with TRBJ1-3; D not resolved. The V gene lost 8 bases and the J gene lost 1 base, with 9 bases spanning the gap. The CDR3 runs 13 residues. CDR3 residues: CASSQGSGNTIYF. The DNA for the CDR3 is TGTGCCAGCTCCCAAGGATCTGGAAACACCATATATTTT.

This clonotype was observed many times. The chain joins TRBV24-1 to TRBJ2-2, with D tentatively TRBD1 (6 bases). CDR1 KGHDR and CDR2 SFDVKD come from the germline V gene. This CDR3 has 15 amino acids. V gave up 1 base and J gave up 6 bases, with 11 bases separating them. CDR3 residues: CATSDFGTGPGELFF. Here the CDR3 DNA reads TGTGCCACCAGTGATTTCGGTACAGGGCCCGGGGAGCTGTTTTTT.

The chain combines TRBV29-1 with TRBJ1-1; D possibly corresponds to TRBD1 (6 bases). With 3 bases removed from V and 4 bases from J, the gap between germline ends came to 18 bases. This CDR3 comprises 15 residues. Germline-derived CDR1 and CDR2 are SQVTM and ANQGSEA. CDR3 region: CSVERDYRVGTEAFF. CDR3 nucleotide sequence: TGCAGCGTTGAGCGAGATTACAGGGTAGGCACTGAAGCTTTCTTT.

The CDR3 nucleotides read TGCAGTGCCCGGGGGACAGGGGGAAACACAGATACGCAGTATTTT. This codes for CSARGTGGNTDTQYF. The J gene is TRBJ2-3, the V gene TRBV20-1; 11 bases agree with TRBD1. The CDR3 is 15 residues long. With V trimmed by 6 bases and J by 2 bases, 7 bases remained unmatched. The V gene's germline CDR1 is DFQATT and CDR2 SNEGSKA (reference sequence).

CDR3 loop: CASKETGQGSPLHF. CDR3 bases: TGTGCCAGCAAAGAGACAGGGCAGGGTTCACCCCTCCACTTT. The V and J genes are TRBV6-1 and TRBJ1-6, with TRBD1 matching over 7 bases. The CDR3 runs to 14 residues. V lost 7 bases, J lost 9 bases, and 9 bases stayed unmatched. Germline V CDR1 and CDR2: MNHNS, SASEGT.

This clonotype was picked up many times. This chain connects TRBV4-1 to TRBJ1-1, with TRBD1 identical over 7 bases. Germline loops: CDR1 MGHRA, CDR2 YSYEKL. V lost 3 bases, J lost 11 bases, and 9 bases stayed unmatched. CDR3 length: 13 residues. The CDR3 sequence: CASSQRPGQLAFF. The CDR3 DNA is TGCGCCAGCAGCCAGCGACCGGGACAGTTGGCTTTCTTT.